This passage covers 10 T cell receptor beta chains from one sample sequenced in a study of shared T cell receptors in the human thymus. The assay was immunoSEQ multiplex PCR, and TCRdb's table has in-frame clones only and misses some. The data contain under 850,000 clones, approximately 87% of them singletons. These same data were also listed under a study on human thymus T cells.

The sample comprised thymocytes. The receptors come from a boy in the first two years of life with a congenital heart defect.

The chain links TRBV7-2 to TRBJ2-2; 10 bases align to TRBD2. The V segment lost 1 base and the J segment 4 bases; nucleotides outside the gene matches: 9. CDR1 and CDR2 from the germline V gene are SGHTA and FQGNSA. This CDR3 has 18 amino acids. The CDR3 loop is CASSLDRAGGPSTGELFF. The CDR3 bases are TGTGCCAGCAGCTTAGACAGAGCGGGAGGGCCTAGCACCGGGGAGCTGTTTTTT.

The chain combines TRBV6-5 with TRBJ1-2; 8 bases align to TRBD1. The CDR3 has 14 residues. Germline CDR1 is MNHEY and CDR2 is SVGAGI. The V segment lost 4 bases and the J segment 5 bases; nucleotides outside the gene matches: 6. The CDR3 nucleotides read TGTGCCAGCAGTTGGGCAGGGGGCCGGTATGGCTACACCTTC. This sequence encodes CASSWAGGRYGYTF.

The V gene is TRBV19, the J gene TRBJ2-1; 15 nucleotides match TRBD2. The CDR3 is 16 residues long. Trimming removed 7 bases from V and 3 bases from J; junction bases left unmatched: 4. From germline, CDR1 is LNHDA and CDR2 SQIVND (reference sequence). Here the CDR3 DNA reads TGTGCCAGTACCGGGACTAGCGGGAGGCGCTACAATGAGCAGTTCTTC. Its translation: CASTGTSGRRYNEQFF. Full variable domain (rest looked up from reference TRBV19 and TRBJ2-1): DGGITQSPKYLFRKEGQNVTLSCEQNLNHDAMYWYRQDPGQGLRLIYYSQIVNDFQKGDIAEGYSVSREKKESFPLTVTSAQKNPTAFYLCASTGTSGRRYNEQFFGPGTRLTVL.

The rearrangement uses TRBV5-1 and TRBJ1-2, with 10 nucleotides matching TRBD1. The CDR3 sequence is 15 residues long. Trimming cost V 0 bases and J 3 bases; bases outside gene matches: 2. The germline gives CDR1 SGHRS, CDR2 YFSETQ. As DNA, the CDR3 is TGCGCCAGCAGCTTGGCCGGGACAGGGGACTATGGCTACACCTTC. Translating gives CASSLAGTGDYGYTF. The full variable domain, its missing parts supplied by reference TRBV5-1 and TRBJ1-2, is KAGVTQTPRYLIKTRGQQVTLSCSPISGHRSVSWYQQTPGQGLQFLFEYFSETQRNKGNFPGRFSGRQFSNSRSEMNVSTLELGDSALYLCASSLAGTGDYGYTFGSGTRLTVV.

This chain links TRBV10-3 with TRBJ2-7; 7 nucleotides agree with TRBD1. Germline assignment: CDR1 ENHRY and CDR2 SYGVKD. V dropped 8 bases and J dropped 3; count of bases not matched to a gene: 16. CDR3 size: 16 residues. Here the CDR3 reads CAIHNYPGQYDYEQYF. For the CDR3, the DNA is TGTGCCATCCACAACTATCCGGGACAGTATGACTACGAGCAGTACTTC.

The rearrangement joins TRBV12-5 to TRBJ2-1, with 10 nucleotides matching TRBD2. Unmatched junction bases numbered 9, after V lost 0 bases and J lost 4 bases. CDR1 is LGHNT, CDR2 FRNRAP, per germline. This CDR3 is 18 amino acids long. DNA for the CDR3: TGTGCTAGTGGTTTGGTACGACAAGCGGGAGGGAGTTACAATGAGCAGTTCTTC. The encoded protein is CASGLVRQAGGSYNEQFF.

The V call is TRBV30, the J call TRBJ1-4; D is uncertain. V lost 3 bases and J 3 bases, leaving 17 bases between the germline ends. This CDR3 spans 16 amino acids. Germline CDR1 is GTSNPN and CDR2 is SVGIG (reference sequence). The CDR3 DNA is TGTGCCTGGAGCCTTCGACTGGGAGCGGCTAATGAAAAACTGTTTTTT. The encoded protein is CAWSLRLGAANEKLFF.

This chain links TRBV7-9 with TRBJ2-3; 9 bases map to TRBD2. Per the germline V gene, CDR1 is SEHNR and CDR2 is FQNEAQ (reference sequence). With V trimmed by 1 base and J by 10 bases, 15 bases remained unmatched. The CDR3 extends over 17 amino acids. DNA for the CDR3: TGTGCCAGCAGCTTAGAAGGACTAGCGCCAGCATTGGATGCGCAGTATTTT. Encoded protein: CASSLEGLAPALDAQYF. The full variable domain, completed using reference TRBV7-9 and TRBJ2-3, is DTGVSQNPRHKITKRGQNVTFRCDPISEHNRLYWYRQTLGQGPEFLTYFQNEAQLEKSRLLSDRFSAERPKGSFSTLEIQRTEQGDSAMYLCASSLEGLAPALDAQYFGPGTRLTVL.

The chain employs TRBV12-5 and TRBJ2-3, with 7 bases aligning to TRBD2. CDR3 length: 15 amino acids. In germline, CDR1 is LGHNT, CDR2 FRNRAP. The trim removed 3 bases at V and 8 bases at J, leaving 11 bases unmatched. The CDR3 sequence is CASGFRDYRMVTQYF. The CDR3 DNA reads as TGTGCTAGTGGTTTTAGGGACTATCGAATGGTTACGCAGTATTTT.

J is TRBJ2-3 and V is TRBV14; TRBD2 aligns across 10 bases. The CDR3 extends over 14 amino acids. CDR1 and CDR2 (germline): SGHDN, FVKESK. J gave up 4 bases and V 4 bases, and 2 bases lay outside the gene matches. CDR3 residues: CASSPSGSADTQYF. DNA for the CDR3: TGTGCCAGCAGCCCTAGCGGGAGCGCAGATACGCAGTATTTT.